The 17 T cell receptor beta chains below come from one sample, sequenced in a study of control samples from healthy donors and cancer patients. Measured with immunoSEQ multiplex PCR; TCRdb has only the in-frame clones, and not every one. Of some 35,000 clones listed, approximately 93% were seen once; the top ten hold 1.5% to 2%. The sequencing sample was made of PBMCs. All receptors come from a man in his forties or fifties with colorectal cancer.

The chain employs TRBV19 and TRBJ1-2, with TRBD1 matching over 8 bases. CDR1 LNHDA and CDR2 SQIVND come from the germline V gene (reference sequence). After removal of 8 bases from V and 7 bases from J, the junction contained 6 bases not matched to a gene. The CDR3 is made up of 12 amino acids. As DNA, the CDR3 is TGTGCCAGTTATACAGGGGGAGGTGGCTACACCTTC. Translating gives CASYTGGGGYTF.

The chain employs TRBV2 and TRBJ1-5; D ambiguous. Germline V gene sequence: CDR1 SNHLY, CDR2 FYNNEI. The V and J ends lost 3 bases and 1 base respectively, with 7 bases between them. The CDR3 loop spans 14 amino acids. The CDR3 DNA reads TGTGCCAGCAGTGAGAGTCAGAGCAATCAGCCCCAGCATTTT. This encodes CASSESQSNQPQHF.

The V gene is TRBV15, the J gene TRBJ2-1; possible D gene TRBD2, 6 bases. The CDR3 spans 16 residues. Trimming took 4 bases from V and 9 from J, leaving 22 bases between them. CDR1 is LNHNV, CDR2 YYDKDF, per germline (reference sequence). In DNA, the CDR3 is TGTGCCACCAGCACTTCCGCGGGGCTGTCCTTTGGTGAGCAGTTCTTC. Amino acids: CATSTSAGLSFGEQFF. Full variable domain (outside the CDR3, taken from reference TRBV15 and TRBJ2-1): DAMVIQNPRYQVTQFGKPVTLSCSQTLNHNVMYWYQQKSSQAPKLLFHYYDKDFNNEADTPDNFQSRRPNTSFCFLDIRSPGLGDTAMYLCATSTSAGLSFGEQFFGPGTRLTVL.

J is TRBJ2-3 and V is TRBV5-1; D possibly uses TRBD1 or TRBD2 (6 bases each). Germline CDR1 reads SGHRS; CDR2 reads YFSETQ. V was pared by 4 bases and J by 5 bases, with 17 bases between. The CDR3 totals 15 residues. Here the CDR3 reads CASSTQGGQGDTQYF. The CDR3, as DNA: TGCGCCAGCAGCACCCAAGGGGGGCAGGGAGATACGCAGTATTTT.

The chain combines TRBV7-3 with TRBJ2-7, with 8 bases that match TRBD2. Germline values: CDR1 SGHTA, CDR2 FQGTGA. CDR3 length: 12 residues. V lost 8 bases, J lost 7 bases, and 7 bases stayed unmatched. CDR3 sequence: CASGNSGGEQYF. CDR3 sequence (DNA): TGTGCCAGCGGCAACAGCGGGGGTGAGCAGTACTTC.

This rearrangement joins TRBV4-3 to TRBJ2-1, with 9 bases identical to TRBD2. The CDR3 spans 20 residues. Looked up from germline, CDR1 is LGHNA and CDR2 is YSLEER. V shed 1 base and J 2 bases; nucleotides not matched to a gene: 15. Here the CDR3 reads CASSQASGWTAGGPYNEQFF. The CDR3 DNA follows: TGCGCCAGCAGCCAAGCATCGGGTTGGACAGCGGGGGGACCCTACAATGAGCAGTTCTTC.

The chain is built from TRBV6-2 or TRBV6-3 and TRBJ2-7; D tentatively fits TRBD1 or TRBD2 (6 bases each). CDR1 is MNHEY, CDR2 SVGEGT, per germline. The CDR3 consists of 17 residues. With 3 bases removed from V and 5 bases from J, the gap between germline ends came to 23 bases. In DNA form, the CDR3 reads TGTGCCAGCAGTTATCTTCGGGGGCCGGCCTCCAACCACGAGCAGTACTTC. It codes for CASSYLRGPASNHEQYF.

This chain links TRBV7-3 with TRBJ1-3, with 7 bases lining up with TRBD1. V lost 3 bases and J lost 3; bases outside the gene matches: 8. This CDR3 has 16 residues. Germline V gene data show CDR1 as SGHTA and CDR2 as FQGTGA. The CDR3 here is CASSFLSSGGGNTIYF. The CDR3, as DNA: TGTGCCAGCAGCTTCTTGAGTTCAGGGGGTGGAAACACCATATATTTT.

This rearrangement joins TRBV25-1 to TRBJ2-4; D unresolved. Trimming left V 3 bases short and J 0 bases short, with 9 bases between. Germline V gives CDR1 MGHDK, CDR2 SYGVNS. The CDR3 is 15 residues long. The CDR3 coding sequence is TGTGCCAGCAGTGACGGGTCACTAGCCAAAAACATTCAGTACTTC. Amino acids: CASSDGSLAKNIQYF.

This rearrangement joins TRBV6-6 to TRBJ1-4, with TRBD1 matching over 9 bases. Germline assignment: CDR1 MNHNY and CDR2 SVGAGI (reference sequence). This CDR3 is 15 amino acids long. The V segment lost 2 bases and the J segment 2 bases; nucleotides outside the gene matches: 0. The CDR3 DNA sequence: TGTGCCAGCAGTTACGGGACAGGGACTAATGAAAAACTGTTTTTT. It translates to CASSYGTGTNEKLFF.

This clone appeared once. The rearrangement uses TRBV18 and TRBJ2-1; 7 bases agree with TRBD2. This CDR3 has 15 amino acids. V shed 2 bases and J 3 bases; nucleotides not matched to a gene: 4. The germline gives CDR1 KGHSH, CDR2 LQKENI. The CDR3 bases are TGTGCCAGCTCACCATTGGGGGGGATCTACAATGAGCAGTTCTTC. Translation gives CASSPLGGIYNEQFF.

The CDR3 loop reads CASSFSRTGSDEQYF. CDR3 DNA: TGCGCCAGCAGTTTTTCCCGGACAGGGAGCGACGAGCAGTACTTC. V usage is TRBV5-1 and J usage is TRBJ2-7, with 8 bases that match TRBD1. Germline V gene data show CDR1 as SGHRS and CDR2 as YFSETQ. With V trimmed by 5 bases and J by 5 bases, 12 bases remained unmatched. CDR3 length: 15 amino acids.

The chain is built from TRBV5-4 and TRBJ2-5, with D hard to call. Germline CDR1 reads SGHNT; CDR2 reads YYREEE (reference sequence). The CDR3 runs 15 residues. Between the trimmed V and J ends, which lost 4 bases and 2 bases, there was a span of 15 bases. The CDR3 bases are TGTGCCAGCAGCCCCTCTGTGGCTTTACAAGAGACCCAGTACTTC. Encoded protein: CASSPSVALQETQYF.

This chain uses TRBV7-9 with TRBJ2-1; 10 bases are shared with TRBD1. The V segment lost 5 bases and the J segment 7 bases; nucleotides outside the gene matches: 8. Per the germline V gene, CDR1 is SEHNR and CDR2 is FQNEAQ (reference sequence). The CDR3 totals 15 residues. The CDR3 reads CASSETGGAGNEQFF. The CDR3 DNA follows: TGTGCCAGCAGCGAGACAGGGGGCGCGGGGAATGAGCAGTTCTTC.

The chain employs TRBV27 and TRBJ1-5, with D possibly being TRBD1 (5 bases). The CDR3 is 14 residues long. Germline V CDR1 and CDR2: MNHEY, SMNVEV (reference sequence). Trimming took 6 bases from V and 6 from J, leaving 15 bases between them. In nucleotides, the CDR3 is TGTGCCAGCAGACGAGGGACTGACGGTCAGCCCCAGCATTTT. Protein product: CASRRGTDGQPQHF.

The chain joins TRBV18 to TRBJ2-7; 7 nucleotides line up with TRBD1. The germline V gene encodes CDR1 KGHSH and CDR2 LQKENI. This CDR3 contains 17 residues. V lost 6 bases, J lost 6 bases, and 20 bases stayed unmatched. CDR3 residues: CASSLQTTGQAFGEQYF. CDR3 sequence (DNA): TGTGCCAGCTCCCTACAGACAACCGGACAGGCTTTTGGCGAGCAGTACTTC.

V usage is TRBV18 and J usage is TRBJ2-4, with 8 bases fitting TRBD1. The CDR3 extends over 16 amino acids. Unmatched junction bases numbered 5, after V lost 4 bases and J lost 0 bases. CDR1 and CDR2 (germline): KGHSH, LQKENI. The CDR3, as DNA: TGTGCCAGCTCACTTGGGACAGGACTAGCCAAAAACATTCAGTACTTC. It yields the protein CASSLGTGLAKNIQYF.